The clone carrying this TCR beta chain was observed a few times. In the authors' methods: For nucleated cells, counts were estimated from reference gene primer amplification. This table comes from immunoSEQ multiplex PCR, and its TCRdb copy is limited to in-frame clones, with some not included. The DNA gave D and trimming, while V, J and clone size come from that table. The sample lists about 230,000 clones, approximately 83% occurring once. The sample belongs to a study of blood T cell repertoires in COVID-19. Background on the study: T cells, B-cell-depleted T cells, or PBMCs provided the cDNA or gDNA that served as material.

The material sequenced was peripheral blood. The sequence came from a woman in her forties or fifties with acute or convalescent COVID-19.

As DNA, the CDR3 is TGCAGCGTTGGGGACACTAGCGGCACCCAAGAGACCCAGTACTTC. Protein sequence: CSVGDTSGTQETQYF. This rearrangement joins TRBV29-1 to TRBJ2-5, with TRBD2 matching over 8 bases. With 4 bases clipped from V and 1 base from J, the junction kept 8 bases outside the gene matches. Germline CDR1 and CDR2: SQVTM and ANQGSEA. The CDR3 has 15 amino acids.